This T cell receptor beta chain derives from a study of T cells after yellow fever vaccination (dated by TCRdb to the late 2010s). General notes on the study: Libraries from fractions with low cell numbers were prepared with the SMART-Seq v4 Ultra Low Input RNA kit. Bulk TCR alpha and beta repertoires were sequenced longitudinally to track T-cell clones before and after primary and booster YFV17D yellow fever vaccination. Two healthy male donors made up the cohort, one aged 18 to 29 years and the other aged 30 to 40 years. Blood samples were taken at several timepoints before and after primary and secondary immunization, and bulk PBMC replicates and cell subsets were isolated. The paper as a whole reports these results and caveats: Computational filtering was required because FACS-sorted repertoires could contain abundant contaminating clonotypes from the bulk population. Because the study included only two donors, the extent to which the findings can be generalized is limited. Compared with the primary T-cell response, the secondary T-cell response was weaker but faster, peaking on day 5 rather than day 15. A small share of clonotypes occurred in both CD4 and CD8 compartments, likely arising from convergent recombination. Most clones expanded after primary vaccination were re-detected after the booster (just under 97% of CD4 and around 88% of CD8), suggesting broad memory maintenance.

The treatment or condition label on this specimen signifies: live attenuated yellow fever vaccine strain. Two biological replicates of bulk PBMCs were collected at each blood-draw timepoint. A standard Ficoll-Paque protocol was used to isolate PBMCs from peripheral blood. TriZol was used to extract RNA from bulk PBMCs, CD4 and CD8 fractions, and dextramer-positive and dextramer-negative fractions. Instrument used: Illumina NovaSeq 6000. TCR cDNA was synthesized by 5'RACE template switching, which introduced a universal primer site and unique molecular identifiers. Priming of cDNA synthesis was performed from both the TCR alpha and TCR beta constant segments. Libraries were amplified in two PCR steps, with sample barcodes and sequencing adapters added in the second step. Sequencing of libraries was done on Illumina HiSeq 2500 (2x100 bp) or NovaSeq (2x150 bp). In the original analysis: Reads were demultiplexed and collapsed into UMI consensus sequences with MIGEC, and V(D)J alignment was performed with MiXCR. Vaccine-responding clonotypes were identified with edgeR using replicate PBMC samples, with FDR below 0.01 and a log2 fold change above 5 up to day 15 being required. CD4 or CD8 identity was assigned to each bulk clonotype according to whether the clonotype was present at higher abundance in the sequenced CD4 repertoire or the sequenced CD8 repertoire. In-frame beta chains were kept once TCRdb had trimmed the public reads at Q25 with fastp and called clones with MiXCR. Rows matching on CDR3 protein sequence are summarized as one entry with the most common DNA and genes. Here the V and J calls rest on TCRdb's processing, not on the authors' analysis. This sample holds around 300,000 distinct CDR3 sequences; roughly 4% were observed only once. The top ten clonotypes cover roughly 25% of the sample.

This clonotype was observed a few times. The specificity of this receptor is unknown. Per-base qualities were not stored, and no clone one base away is much larger. The CDR3 sequence holds 13 residues, the cysteine and phenylalanine included. Of the read, only the CDR3 DNA is kept; its 39 bases are in frame from base 1. CDR1 and CDR2 are drawn from the germline V gene: SGDLS, YYNGEE. V is pared back by 2 bases and J by 0 bases, with 5 bases lying between the germline termini. The sequence joins TRBV9 to TRBJ1-1; the D gene remains uncertain. The sample here was PBMCs, taken 5 days after the yellow fever booster vaccination. The source of this sequence is a man aged 18 to 29 who received the YFV17D yellow fever vaccine. The nucleotide sequence is TGTGCCAGCAGCGTCTCGATGAACACTGAAGCTTTCTTT. This yields the protein CASSVSMNTEAFF. Joined to the reference TRBV9 and TRBJ1-1 proteins, this CDR3 gives the full variable domain: DSGVTQTPKHLITATGQRVTLRCSPRSGDLSVYWYQQSLDQGLQFLIQYYNGEERAKGNILERFSAQQFPDLHSELNLSSLELGDSALYFCASSVSMNTEAFFGQGTRLTVV.